Each of the 11 T cell receptor beta chains below was sequenced from the same sample in a study of Ad26.COV2.S vaccination and SARS-CoV-2 variants. Treatment in this sample: some 20 received Ad26.COV2.S at low or high dose, single or two shots; 5 received placebo; per-sample allocation not given. Specimens were obtained on day 63 following the first vaccine or placebo injection. Profiled with immunoSEQ multiplex PCR; TCRdb holds only in-frame clones, not every one. The sample consists of fewer than 600,000 clones, 80% to 90% of them appearing once. The specimen was peripheral blood, collected in a trial of Ad26.COV2.S vaccine versus placebo. These receptors were obtained from a person aged 18 to 59 who received the Ad26.COV2.S COVID-19 vaccine or a placebo.

The chain recombines TRBV19 with TRBJ1-3; no reliable D call. V gave up 5 bases and J gave up 0 bases, with 23 bases separating them. Germline V CDR1 and CDR2: LNHDA, SQIVND (reference sequence). The CDR3 totals 19 residues. The CDR3 nucleotides read TGTGCCAGTAGTTCCCCGTATGGGAATGACGGGCGCTCTGGAAACACCATATATTTT. Its translation is CASSSPYGNDGRSGNTIYF.

This clone was detected only a few times. The chain is built from TRBV18 and TRBJ1-5; tentative D call: TRBD1 (6 bases). Per the germline V gene, CDR1 is KGHSH and CDR2 is LQKENI. CDR3 length: 16 residues. The ends were cut back, 2 bases at V and 3 bases at J, with 14 bases in the middle. CDR3 protein: CASSPNAGQYNQPQHF. For the CDR3, the DNA is TGTGCCAGCTCACCAAACGCCGGACAGTACAATCAGCCCCAGCATTTT.

The V gene is TRBV4-1, the J gene TRBJ2-5; D is uncertain. From germline, CDR1 is MGHRA and CDR2 YSYEKL. The length of the CDR3 is 17 residues. Trimming pared 3 bases from V and 0 bases from J, leaving 17 bases between. CDR3 sequence reads: CASSQSSFVPNQETQYF. The CDR3 coding sequence is TGCGCCAGCAGCCAGTCTTCCTTTGTCCCTAACCAAGAGACCCAGTACTTC.

The chain is built from TRBV6-5 and TRBJ1-2, with 9 bases that match TRBD1. In germline, CDR1 is MNHEY, CDR2 SVGAGI. J lost 8 bases, V lost 6 bases, and 13 bases had no gene match. The CDR3 is made up of 15 amino acids. This chain's CDR3 is CASRGTGMMFEGYTF. The CDR3 nucleotides read TGTGCCAGCAGAGGGACAGGGATGATGTTTGAAGGCTACACCTTC.

The chain employs TRBV6-5 and TRBJ2-6; D not resolved. Looked up from germline, CDR1 is MNHEY and CDR2 is SVGAGI. The CDR3 length is 15 residues. V was clipped by 2 bases and J by 0 bases, with 5 bases between them. CDR3 nucleotides: TGTGCCAGCAGTTACGTGACCTCTGGGGCCAACGTCCTGACTTTC. Translation: CASSYVTSGANVLTF.

The chain carries TRBV5-4 and TRBJ1-6, with D perhaps matching TRBD1 (6 bases). Between the trimmed V and J ends, which lost 5 bases and 7 bases, there was a span of 13 bases. This CDR3 has 14 amino acids. Germline CDR1 and CDR2: SGHNT and YYREEE (reference sequence). Here the CDR3 reads CASRRTGNNSPLHF. The CDR3, as DNA: TGTGCCAGCAGGAGAACAGGGAACAATTCACCCCTCCACTTT.

This chain connects TRBV11-2 to TRBJ2-1; 12 nucleotides line up with TRBD2. The CDR3 has 15 amino acids. Germline CDR1 SGHAT, CDR2 FQNNGV. J lost 6 bases, V lost 4 bases, and 4 bases had no gene match. DNA for the CDR3: TGTGCCAGCAGCTCCCCTAGCGGGAGGGCCAATGAGCAGTTCTTC. Protein: CASSSPSGRANEQFF.

The V gene is TRBV13, the J gene TRBJ2-1; TRBD2 matches 12 bases. Trimming removed 5 bases from V and 0 bases from J; junction bases left unmatched: 5. The CDR3 consists of 17 residues. Looked up from germline, CDR1 is PRHDT and CDR2 is FYEKMQ (reference sequence). In DNA, the CDR3 is TGTGCCAGCAGCACCGGGACTAGCGGGTCCTCCTACAATGAGCAGTTCTTC. Translating it yields CASSTGTSGSSYNEQFF.

The J gene is TRBJ1-6, the V gene TRBV9, with unresolved D. This CDR3 region has 11 residues. Trimming pared 2 bases from V and 9 bases from J, leaving 3 bases between. CDR1 and CDR2 from the germline V gene are SGDLS and YYNGEE. The CDR3 region has the DNA TGTGCCAGCAGCGTGGGTTCACCCCTCCACTTT. Protein sequence: CASSVGSPLHF. Based on the CDR3 plus reference TRBV9 and TRBJ1-6, the full variable domain is DSGVTQTPKHLITATGQRVTLRCSPRSGDLSVYWYQQSLDQGLQFLIQYYNGEERAKGNILERFSAQQFPDLHSELNLSSLELGDSALYFCASSVGSPLHFGNGTRLTVT.

The CDR3 loop reads CASSENRDRHTGELFF. DNA for the CDR3: TGTGCCAGCAGTGAGAACCGGGACAGGCACACCGGGGAGCTGTTTTTT. The V call is TRBV9, the J call TRBJ2-2; TRBD1 aligns across 8 bases. CDR3 size: 16 residues. V trimming: 5 bases; J trimming: 3 bases; junction bases outside the gene matches: 9. Germline values: CDR1 SGDLS, CDR2 YYNGEE.

The chain is built from TRBV7-9 and TRBJ2-4; maybe TRBD2 (6 bases). CDR1 is SEHNR and CDR2 is FQNEAQ in the germline V gene (reference sequence). V was cut by 5 bases and J by 1 base, with 18 bases left in between. The length of the CDR3 is 17 residues. This chain's CDR3 is CASSQWDSSGAKNIQYF. The CDR3 bases are TGTGCCAGCAGCCAATGGGACTCTTCCGGGGCCAAAAACATTCAGTACTTC.